The rows below give T cell receptor beta chains drawn from one sample of a study of OX40 agonist ivuxolimab in advanced cancers. TCRdb's copy holds only in-frame clones and misses some; the assay was immunoSEQ multiplex PCR. The repertoire holds 22,000 or so clones, around 77% seen once, with about 15% in the top ten. The sequenced sample was CD4+ or CD8+ T cells sorted from blood, obtained in a trial of the OX40 agonist ivuxolimab. These receptors originate from an adult with an advanced solid tumor such as melanoma, head and neck, liver or kidney cancer. The CDR3 runs from the conserved cysteine through the conserved F or W. D genes are given only for firm matches. For some rows the clone size is stated as once, few or many, or as a class when expanded; others skip it.

j_call d_call clone_size v_call cdr3_aa cdr3_nt
TRBJ2-1 TRBD2 . TRBV11-3 CASSLREGHEQFF TGTGCCAGCAGCTTAAGGGAGGGGCATGAGCAGTTCTTC
TRBJ1-6 . . TRBV30 CAWRAEYSPLHF TGTGCCTGGAGGGCGGAATATTCACCCCTCCACTTT
TRBJ2-3 TRBD2 . TRBV4-3 CASSRSPGGGRADTQYF TGCGCCAGCAGCCGGTCGCCCGGGGGGGGAAGGGCGGATACGCAGTATTTT
TRBJ1-1 . . TRBV27 CASSLTSGTEAFF TGTGCCAGCAGTTTAACTTCTGGCACTGAAGCTTTCTTT
TRBJ1-5 . . TRBV6-5 CASRFTHDSNQPQHF TGTGCCAGCAGATTCACACATGATAGCAATCAGCCCCAGCATTTT
TRBJ2-7 . . TRBV7-9 CASSLGGGLGEQYF TGTGCCAGCAGCTTAGGTGGCGGTTTGGGGGAGCAGTACTTC
TRBJ2-7 . . TRBV6-5 CASSYSTSTSYEQYF TGTGCCAGCAGTTACTCCACTAGTACCTCCTACGAGCAGTACTTC
TRBJ2-1 . . TRBV7-3 CASSLTGNEQFF TGTGCCAGCAGCTTAACCGGCAATGAGCAGTTCTTC
TRBJ2-7 . . TRBV4-3 CASSQDRGPYEQYF TGCGCCAGCAGCCAAGATCGCGGTCCCTACGAGCAGTACTTC
TRBJ2-7 . . TRBV19 CASSIGGSFSYEQYF TGTGCCAGTAGTATCGGGGGCTCCTTCTCCTACGAGCAGTACTTC
TRBJ2-5 TRBD2 . TRBV5-4 CASSSPGASGKETQYF TGTGCCAGCAGCTCCCCCGGGGCTAGCGGTAAAGAGACCCAGTACTTC
TRBJ1-6 TRBD1 . TRBV19 CASSTWDRRSNSPLHF TGTGCCAGTAGTACCTGGGACAGGAGATCTAATTCACCCCTCCACTTT
TRBJ2-7 . few TRBV7-8 CASSLAVTAYEQYF TGTGCCAGCAGCTTAGCGGTGACAGCCTACGAGCAGTACTTC
TRBJ1-5 . once TRBV5-8 CASSFTGGNQPQHF TGTGCCAGCAGCTTCACGGGAGGGAATCAGCCCCAGCATTTT
TRBJ1-2 TRBD1 . TRBV7-6 CASSPRQGQGYTF TGTGCCAGCAGCCCACGACAGGGGCAAGGCTACACCTTC
TRBJ2-7 . . TRBV27 CASSPAGTAWGSEQYF TGTGCCAGCAGCCCAGCAGGGACCGCTTGGGGGTCGGAGCAGTACTTC
TRBJ2-4 TRBD1 . TRBV7-9 CASSILTGVAKNIQYF TGTGCCAGCAGCATACTTACAGGGGTAGCCAAAAACATTCAGTACTTC
TRBJ2-5 . . TRBV11-1 CASSLSGPQAQGKTQYF TGTGCCAGCAGCTTATCCGGTCCACAGGCCCAGGGGAAGACCCAGTACTTC
TRBJ2-3 . . TRBV19 CASSGSGYGTDTQYF TGTGCCAGTAGTGGATCCGGATACGGCACAGATACGCAGTATTTT
TRBJ2-1 . . TRBV18 CASSPGRTPADEQFF TGTGCCAGCTCACCAGGTCGGACCCCGGCTGATGAGCAGTTCTTC
TRBJ1-1 . . TRBV18 CASSLGTEVEAFF TGTGCCAGCTCACTGGGGACGGAAGTTGAAGCTTTCTTT
TRBJ2-3 TRBD2 . TRBV5-8 CASSFVAGMTDTQYF TGTGCCAGCAGCTTTGTAGCGGGGATGACAGATACGCAGTATTTT
TRBJ2-7 . . TRBV12-1 CAWGEGQAALGQYF TGTGCCTGGGGGGAGGGGCAGGCAGCTCTCGGGCAGTACTTC
TRBJ2-7 TRBD1 . TRBV5-5 CASSLWQGAGEQYF TGTGCCAGCAGCTTATGGCAGGGGGCGGGGGAGCAGTACTTC
TRBJ1-1 . . TRBV19 CASSIAIRVTEAFF TGTGCCAGTAGTATAGCGATCAGGGTGACTGAAGCTTTCTTT
TRBJ2-7 . . TRBV5-6 CASSLKGASYEQYF TGTGCCAGCAGCTTGAAAGGGGCTTCCTACGAGCAGTACTTC
TRBJ2-1 . . TRBV7-9 CASSFPRESSSYNEQFF TGTGCCAGCAGCTTTCCCCGAGAGTCGAGCTCCTACAATGAGCAGTTCTTC
TRBJ2-5 TRBD2 . TRBV23-1 CASTRAGGPGTQYF TGCGCCAGCACAAGAGCGGGGGGGCCTGGGACCCAGTACTTC
TRBJ2-2 . . TRBV4-1 CASSQGISITGELFF TGCGCCAGCAGCCAAGGGATATCTATCACCGGGGAGCTGTTTTTT
TRBJ2-6 . . TRBV7-6 CASSEIGSVAGANVLTF TGTGCCAGCAGCGAGATTGGTAGCGTAGCCGGGGCCAACGTCCTGACTTTC
TRBJ1-2 TRBD1 few TRBV4-1 CASSQGPGQGVGYGYTF TGCGCCAGCAGCCAAGGCCCTGGACAGGGGGTAGGGTATGGCTACACCTTC
TRBJ1-5 . . TRBV11-3 CASSLSTIGQINQPQHF TGTGCCAGCAGCTTATCGACCATTGGACAGATAAATCAGCCCCAGCATTTT
TRBJ2-7 . . TRBV19 CASSFRDGPSEQYF TGTGCCAGTAGTTTCCGGGACGGACCATCCGAGCAGTACTTC
TRBJ2-7 . . TRBV12-5 CASGLDRGYDEQYF TGTGCTAGTGGTTTGGACCGAGGGTACGACGAGCAGTACTTC
TRBJ2-7 . . TRBV10-3 CAISATGTPQYEQYF TGTGCCATCAGTGCGACCGGGACACCACAATACGAGCAGTACTTC
TRBJ1-1 . medium-sized TRBV19 CASSIGGSATEAFF TGTGCCAGTAGTATAGGGGGGAGTGCCACTGAAGCTTTCTTT
TRBJ2-3 TRBD1 . TRBV10-3 CAISGWTGNIDTQYF TGTGCCATCAGTGGGTGGACAGGGAACATAGATACGCAGTATTTT
TRBJ2-3 . . TRBV13 CASSSDRHRTDTQYF TGTGCCAGCAGCTCAGACCGCCACCGCACAGATACGCAGTATTTT
TRBJ2-7 TRBD1 . TRBV7-9 CASSSPAERQGGYEQYF TGTGCCAGCAGCTCGCCGGCAGAGCGACAGGGGGGATACGAGCAGTACTTC
TRBJ2-4 . . TRBV13 CASSARLSGAKNIQYF TGTGCCAGCAGCGCCCGACTTAGCGGAGCCAAAAACATTCAGTACTTC
TRBJ1-5 TRBD1 . TRBV15 CATSRDLGTGNQPQHF TGTGCCACCAGCAGAGATTTAGGGACAGGGAATCAGCCCCAGCATTTT
TRBJ2-7 TRBD2 . TRBV9 CASTRGSGVSEQYF TGTGCCAGCACGAGGGGTAGCGGGGTTTCCGAGCAGTACTTC
TRBJ2-7 TRBD1 . TRBV9 CASSPPGQGLEEQYF TGTGCCAGCAGCCCCCCGGGACAGGGGCTCGAGGAGCAGTACTTC
TRBJ2-7 . . TRBV13 CASSLAYEQYF TGTGCCAGCAGCTTAGCCTACGAGCAGTACTTC
TRBJ2-2 . . TRBV30 CAWSLVTGELFF TGTGCCTGGAGTCTCGTCACCGGGGAGCTGTTTTTT
TRBJ1-5 . . TRBV11-2 CASSLAINHPQHF TGTGCCAGCAGCTTAGCCATCAATCACCCCCAGCATTTT
TRBJ2-7 . few TRBV5-6 CASSSRHYEQYF TGTGCCAGCAGCTCGCGACATTACGAGCAGTACTTC
TRBJ2-3 . few TRBV4-3 CASSQLPSSDVSTDTQYF TGCGCCAGCAGCCAATTACCTTCTTCAGATGTGAGCACAGATACGCAGTATTTT
TRBJ1-1 TRBD1 . TRBV14 CASSPYQGASTEAFF TGTGCCAGCAGCCCCTATCAGGGGGCTAGCACTGAAGCTTTCTTT
TRBJ2-5 TRBD2 . TRBV6-1 CASSEAAGGQETQYF TGTGCCAGCAGTGAAGCAGCGGGGGGGCAAGAGACCCAGTACTTC
TRBJ1-4 . . TRBV30 CAWSGLTTNEKLFF TGTGCCTGGAGTGGTTTGACAACTAATGAAAAACTGTTTTTT
TRBJ2-7 . . TRBV14 CASSQDSVRLYEQYF TGTGCCAGCAGCCAAGATTCGGTCAGGCTCTACGAGCAGTACTTC
TRBJ2-7 . . TRBV25-1 CASRSGKGLGEQYF TGTGCCAGCAGGTCCGGAAAGGGTCTGGGCGAGCAGTACTTC
TRBJ2-7 . few TRBV7-6 CASSLGRGRRNEQYF TGTGCCAGCAGCTTGGGGCGGGGCAGGCGGAACGAGCAGTACTTC
TRBJ2-1 TRBD2 few TRBV29-1 CSVEDWRSGLAGESSYNEQFF TGCAGCGTTGAAGATTGGCGTAGCGGGCTAGCGGGGGAAAGCTCCTACAATGAGCAGTTCTTC